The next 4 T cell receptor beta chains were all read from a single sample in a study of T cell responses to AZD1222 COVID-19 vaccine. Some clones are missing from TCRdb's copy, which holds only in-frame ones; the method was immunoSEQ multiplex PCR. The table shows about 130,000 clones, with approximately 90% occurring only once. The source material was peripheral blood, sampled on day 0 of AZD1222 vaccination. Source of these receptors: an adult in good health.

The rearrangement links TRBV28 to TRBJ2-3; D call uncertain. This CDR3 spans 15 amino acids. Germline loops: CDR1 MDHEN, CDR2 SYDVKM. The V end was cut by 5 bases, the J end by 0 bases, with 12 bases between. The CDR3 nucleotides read TGTGCCAGCAGTGCCCCTGGTGTTAGCACAGATACGCAGTATTTT. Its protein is CASSAPGVSTDTQYF. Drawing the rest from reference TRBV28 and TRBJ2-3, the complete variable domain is DVKVTQSSRYLVKRTGEKVFLECVQDMDHENMFWYRQDPGLGLRLIYFSYDVKMKEKGDIPEGYSVSREKKERFSLILESASTNQTSMYLCASSAPGVSTDTQYFGPGTRLTVL.

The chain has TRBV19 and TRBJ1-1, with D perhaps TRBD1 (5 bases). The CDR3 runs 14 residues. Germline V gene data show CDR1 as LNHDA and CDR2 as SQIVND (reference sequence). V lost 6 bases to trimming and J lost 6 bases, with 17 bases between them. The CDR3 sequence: CASSPGTPGAEAFF. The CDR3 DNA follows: TGTGCCAGTAGCCCCGGGACGCCGGGGGCTGAAGCTTTCTTT.

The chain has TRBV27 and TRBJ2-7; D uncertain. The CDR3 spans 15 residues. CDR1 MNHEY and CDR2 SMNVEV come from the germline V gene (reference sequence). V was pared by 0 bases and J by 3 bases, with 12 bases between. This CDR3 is CASSLSRGWVYEQYF. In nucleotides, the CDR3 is TGTGCCAGCAGTTTATCGAGAGGTTGGGTCTACGAGCAGTACTTC.

Here the CDR3 DNA reads TGTGCCAGCAGCCAAGAGGAATCTAGCTGGCAGACCCAGTACTTC. Residues: CASSQEESSWQTQYF. The gene calls are TRBV4-2 and TRBJ2-5; D perhaps matches TRBD2 (5 bases). Per the germline V gene, CDR1 is LGHNA and CDR2 is YNFKEQ. The CDR3 has 15 residues. Trimming left V 0 bases short and J 6 bases short, with 14 bases between.